These T cell receptor beta chains were read from a single sample in a study of shared clonotypes between healthy human individuals. Sequencing used immunoSEQ multiplex PCR; TCRdb keeps in-frame clones, though not all of them. Of about 1.9 million clones listed, 80% to 95% are singletons. Material for sequencing was naive CD8+ T cells from PBMCs. These receptors all come from a young man in good health. Some clones in this sample may be carry-over from other donors' samples. CDR3s include the opening cysteine and the closing phenylalanine or tryptophan. D genes are given only for firm matches. Clone size is stated in some rows and not others, as once, few, many or a class when expanded.

j_gene | d_gene | abundance | v_gene | CDR3aa | CDR3nt
TRBJ2-1 | - | - | TRBV5-6 | CASSLRDYNEQFF | TGTGCCAGCAGCTTGAGGGACTACAATGAGCAGTTCTTC
TRBJ2-7 | - | - | TRBV19 | CASSILTGVAYEQYF | TGTGCCAGTAGTATTCTAACGGGAGTTGCCTACGAGCAGTACTTC
TRBJ2-5 | TRBD2 | - | TRBV27 | CASSLTSGSYQETQYF | TGTGCCAGCAGTCTTACTAGCGGGAGTTACCAAGAGACCCAGTACTTC
TRBJ1-3 | - | - | TRBV9 | CASSVEGFSGNTIYF | TGTGCCAGCAGCGTAGAAGGGTTCTCTGGAAACACCATATATTTT
TRBJ1-2 | - | - | TRBV30 | CAWSVGAAGQANYGYTF | TGTGCCTGGAGTGTAGGAGCAGCGGGCCAAGCTAACTATGGCTACACCTTC
TRBJ1-4 | - | - | TRBV7-9 | CASSPDSYNEKLFF | TGTGCCAGCAGCCCAGACAGTTATAATGAAAAACTGTTTTTT
TRBJ2-5 | TRBD2 | - | TRBV9 | CASSGSGRPQETQYF | TGTGCCAGCAGTGGAAGCGGGAGGCCCCAAGAGACCCAGTACTTC
TRBJ1-1 | - | few | TRBV19 | CASSPGNTEAFF | TGTGCCAGTAGCCCCGGGAACACTGAAGCTTTCTTT
TRBJ1-1 | - | once | TRBV27 | CASSLIGVFRRNTEAFF | TGTGCCAGCAGTCTTATCGGAGTATTCAGAAGGAACACTGAAGCTTTCTTT
TRBJ1-5 | - | - | TRBV21-1 | CASSKARRGNQPQHF | TGTGCCAGCAGCAAAGCGAGACGAGGCAATCAGCCCCAGCATTTT
TRBJ1-1 | - | - | TRBV28 | CASSLTPEAFF | TGTGCCAGCAGCTTGACCCCCGAAGCTTTCTTT
TRBJ2-7 | - | - | TRBV29-1 | CSVVEGVIFEQYF | TGCAGCGTTGTTGAAGGGGTCATTTTCGAGCAGTACTTC
TRBJ2-1 | - | - | TRBV28 | CASSFGAGSYNEQFF | TGTGCCAGCAGTTTCGGAGCGGGCTCCTACAATGAGCAGTTCTTC
TRBJ2-7 | - | - | TRBV13 | CASSLATDADYEQYF | TGTGCCAGCAGCTTAGCGACTGATGCGGACTACGAGCAGTACTTC
TRBJ2-1 | - | - | TRBV12-2 | CASRYRTEYNEQFF | TGTGCAAGTCGCTACCGGACGGAATACAATGAGCAGTTCTTC
TRBJ2-7 | - | - | TRBV28 | CASSLGLTNSYEQYF | TGTGCCAGCAGTCTGGGCCTCACTAACTCCTACGAGCAGTACTTC
TRBJ2-2 | - | - | TRBV4-3 | CASSQDAHVLPGELFF | TGCGCCAGCAGCCAAGATGCGCACGTTCTCCCCGGGGAGCTGTTTTTT
TRBJ1-2 | - | - | TRBV9 | CASSVGTVRNYGYTF | TGTGCCAGCAGCGTAGGGACAGTTCGAAACTATGGCTACACCTTC
TRBJ2-7 | TRBD1 | once | TRBV6-5 | CASRHRGPAYEQYF | TGTGCCAGCAGACACAGGGGGCCAGCCTACGAGCAGTACTTC
TRBJ2-7 | - | - | TRBV5-1 | CASSLAYGVRAYEQYF | TGCGCCAGCAGCTTGGCCTATGGTGTGCGCGCTTACGAGCAGTACTTC
TRBJ1-2 | - | - | TRBV4-2 | CASSQGEIGFGYTF | TGTGCCAGCAGCCAAGGAGAAATAGGGTTTGGCTACACCTTC
TRBJ2-1 | - | - | TRBV7-3 | CASSFMGSLGPISYNEQFF | TGTGCCAGCAGCTTTATGGGTTCACTGGGGCCCATCTCCTACAATGAGCAGTTCTTC
TRBJ1-1 | - | - | TRBV6-5 | CASSSERPAEAFF | TGTGCCAGCAGTTCCGAAAGGCCGGCTGAAGCTTTCTTT
TRBJ2-2 | TRBD2 | - | TRBV15 | CATSGRADTGELFF | TGTGCCACCAGCGGGAGGGCCGACACCGGGGAGCTGTTTTTT
TRBJ2-1 | - | - | TRBV5-1 | CASSPESSYNEQFF | TGCGCCAGCAGCCCCGAGAGCTCCTACAATGAGCAGTTCTTC
TRBJ2-1 | TRBD2 | - | TRBV5-6 | CASSPGLVGEQFF | TGTGCCAGCAGCCCCGGACTAGTCGGTGAGCAGTTCTTC
TRBJ2-7 | - | - | TRBV28 | CASSSRVTYEQYF | TGTGCCAGCAGTTCTCGGGTTACCTACGAGCAGTACTTC
TRBJ2-7 | - | once | TRBV27 | CASSLLGQVSEQYF | TGTGCCAGCAGTTTACTTGGGCAGGTTAGCGAGCAGTACTTC
TRBJ2-4 | TRBD1 | once | TRBV7-9 | CASSPNRGRGAKNIQYF | TGTGCCAGCAGCCCGAACAGGGGGCGAGGTGCCAAAAACATTCAGTACTTC
TRBJ1-1 | TRBD1 | - | TRBV28 | CASSLDADRVVLGTEAFF | TGTGCCAGCAGTTTAGATGCGGACAGGGTGGTTTTAGGCACTGAAGCTTTCTTT
TRBJ2-7 | - | - | TRBV10-3 | CAISPMAGAYEQYF | TGTGCCATTTCTCCGATGGCAGGCGCCTACGAGCAGTACTTC
TRBJ2-7 | - | - | TRBV19 | CASSIVGTPKYEQYF | TGTGCCAGTAGTATAGTCGGGACTCCTAAATACGAGCAGTACTTC
TRBJ2-7 | TRBD1 | - | TRBV18 | CASSPTGEPYEQYF | TGTGCCAGCTCACCTACAGGGGAACCTTACGAGCAGTACTTC
TRBJ2-1 | TRBD1 | - | TRBV4-2 | CASSQDSTGDNEQFF | TGTGCCAGCAGCCAAGATTCTACAGGGGACAATGAGCAGTTCTTC
TRBJ2-7 | - | - | TRBV27 | CASRPLEGAREQYF | TGTGCCAGCAGGCCGCTGGAGGGGGCTCGCGAGCAGTACTTC
TRBJ1-2 | - | - | TRBV7-9 | CASSLREGNYGYTF | TGTGCCAGCAGCTTAAGGGAGGGCAACTATGGCTACACCTTC
TRBJ2-1 | TRBD2 | - | TRBV11-3 | CASSYPRGELRNEQFF | TGTGCCAGCAGCTACCCGCGGGGGGAACTAAGGAATGAGCAGTTCTTC
TRBJ1-1 | - | - | TRBV10-3 | CAISDPSGNTEAFF | TGTGCCATCAGTGACCCATCGGGGAATACTGAAGCTTTCTTT
TRBJ2-4 | - | - | TRBV7-9 | CASSLATDTFNF | TGTGCCAGCAGCTTAGCCACGGACACCTTCAACTTC
TRBJ2-2 | - | few | TRBV11-2 | CASSPQGELFF | TGTGCCAGCAGCCCTCAAGGGGAGCTGTTTTTT
TRBJ2-4 | - | - | TRBV12-1 | CASNLRGGPELTKNIQYF | TGTGCCAGCAATCTAAGGGGCGGGCCCGAACTAACCAAAAACATTCAGTACTTC
TRBJ2-5 | TRBD1 | - | TRBV19 | CASSMRQGSLETQYF | TGTGCCAGTAGTATGCGACAGGGGAGTTTAGAGACCCAGTACTTC
TRBJ2-7 | - | - | TRBV28 | CASSANSRDEQYF | TGTGCCAGCAGTGCAAACTCTAGGGACGAGCAGTACTTC
TRBJ2-3 | - | - | TRBV7-9 | CASSLTPSLDTDTQYF | TGTGCCAGCAGCCTCACCCCGAGTCTCGACACAGATACGCAGTATTTT
TRBJ1-4 | - | - | TRBV28 | CASSFTVKGGRNEKLFF | TGTGCCAGCAGTTTTACAGTCAAGGGGGGTCGCAATGAAAAACTGTTTTTT
TRBJ1-2 | - | - | TRBV7-9 | CASSQGTGYGYTF | TGTGCCAGCAGCCAAGGGACCGGTTATGGCTACACCTTC
TRBJ2-5 | TRBD1 | - | TRBV7-9 | CASSLSSGQGTQETQYF | TGTGCCAGCAGCCTGTCGTCGGGACAGGGGACTCAAGAGACCCAGTACTTC
TRBJ2-7 | - | - | TRBV25-1 | CASSMGRGYEQYF | TGTGCCAGCTCTATGGGCAGGGGCTACGAGCAGTACTTC
TRBJ1-4 | TRBD1 | once | TRBV28 | CASSPGGRDREKLFF | TGTGCCAGCAGTCCAGGTGGAAGGGACAGAGAAAAACTGTTTTTT
TRBJ1-2 | TRBD1 | - | TRBV9 | CASSLSPGQNFYGYTF | TGTGCCAGCAGCCTTAGTCCGGGACAGAATTTCTATGGCTACACCTTC